This T cell receptor beta chain was captured in a study of cytomegalovirus exposure and HLA in healthy donors. Overall study findings and caveats: Using a false discovery rate of 0.05, a later analysis showed that 16,951 TCR beta sequences were associated with HLA alleles. Confirmation in vitro established that three CMV-associated chains were specific for CMV antigens.

Germline trimming cut 5 bases from V and 7 bases from J; bases unmatched to any gene: 13. The V gene's germline CDR1 is SGHDN and CDR2 FVKESK. CDR3 length equals 16 residues. PCR used 60 Vbeta primers and 13 Jbeta primers. The assay was immunoSEQ multiplex PCR, and TCRdb's table has in-frame clones only and misses some. The sample has about 160,000 clones; approximately 76% are singletons. As concerns this clone: Its antigen is as yet unknown.

The receptor was derived from a man in his fifties or sixties in good health and CMV-seronegative. Sequenced: PBMCs. The chain employs TRBV14 and TRBJ2-7; 11 positions agree with TRBD1. The CDR3 region has the DNA TGTGCCAGCAGCGTACCGGGGACAGGGGGAATTGGAGAGCAGTACTTC. Its translation is CASSVPGTGGIGEQYF.